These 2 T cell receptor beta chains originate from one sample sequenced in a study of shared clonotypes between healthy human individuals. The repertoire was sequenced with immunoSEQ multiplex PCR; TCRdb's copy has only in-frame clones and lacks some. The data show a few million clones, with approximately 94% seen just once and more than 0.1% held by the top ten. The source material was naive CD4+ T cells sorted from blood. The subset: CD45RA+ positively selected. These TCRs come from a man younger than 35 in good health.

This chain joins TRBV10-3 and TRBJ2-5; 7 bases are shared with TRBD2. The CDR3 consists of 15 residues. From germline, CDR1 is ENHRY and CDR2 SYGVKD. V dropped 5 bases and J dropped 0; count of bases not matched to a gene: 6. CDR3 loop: CAISPAGSYQETQYF. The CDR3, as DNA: TGTGCCATCAGTCCAGCGGGATCGTACCAAGAGACCCAGTACTTC.

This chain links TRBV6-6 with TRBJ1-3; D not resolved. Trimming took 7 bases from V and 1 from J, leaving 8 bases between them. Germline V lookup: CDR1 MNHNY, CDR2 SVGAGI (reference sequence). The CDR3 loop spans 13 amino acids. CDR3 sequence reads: CASTLASGNTIYF. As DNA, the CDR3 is TGTGCCAGCACCCTAGCATCTGGAAACACCATATATTTT.